One and the same sample provided the 26 T cell receptor beta chains below, sequenced in a study of T cell changes during pregnancy in multiple sclerosis. TCRdb's table, derived via immunoSEQ multiplex PCR, lists solely in-frame clones and lacks some. Of around 130,000 clones detected, approximately 93% appear once; the ten largest clones hold approximately 6.2%. Material: peripheral blood, obtained before pregnancy. The receptor source for this set is a female donor with multiple sclerosis, enrolled in a pregnancy study.

The rearrangement uses TRBV27 and TRBJ2-7; TRBD1 matches 9 bases. Trimming removed 5 bases from V and 2 bases from J; junction bases left unmatched: 7. The CDR3 has 15 amino acids. CDR1 MNHEY and CDR2 SMNVEV come from the germline V gene (reference sequence). The CDR3 coding sequence is TGTGCCAGCAGTCTAGGACAGGGGAGCGCCTACGAGCAGTACTTC. As protein: CASSLGQGSAYEQYF.

V is TRBV27 and J is TRBJ2-2, with D maybe TRBD2 (5 bases). CDR1 MNHEY and CDR2 SMNVEV come from the germline V gene (reference sequence). The CDR3 totals 17 residues. Trimming stripped 2 bases from V and 2 bases from J, with 15 bases between. The CDR3: CASSLIFTGFNTGELFF. The CDR3 DNA follows: TGTGCCAGCAGTTTAATTTTTACGGGGTTTAACACCGGGGAGCTGTTTTTT.

This chain joins TRBV4-2 and TRBJ2-1; TRBD2 aligns across 12 bases. This CDR3 region has 16 residues. Losses at the gene ends were 4 bases for V and 6 bases for J; bases not matched to a gene: 7. The germline V gene encodes CDR1 LGHNA and CDR2 YNFKEQ. The CDR3 protein is CASSPRTSGVGNEQFF. The CDR3 DNA sequence: TGTGCCAGCAGCCCTCGGACTAGCGGGGTTGGCAATGAGCAGTTCTTC.

The rearrangement joins TRBV6-1 to TRBJ2-7, with TRBD1 matching 8 bases. In germline, CDR1 is MNHNS, CDR2 SASEGT. Trimming cost V 0 bases and J 4 bases; bases outside gene matches: 5. The length of the CDR3 is 15 residues. In nucleotides, the CDR3 is TGTGCCAGCAGTGAAGCCGCAGGGGGCAGTTACGAGCAGTACTTC. Its translation: CASSEAAGGSYEQYF.

The rearrangement uses TRBV28 and TRBJ2-7; no clear D gene. This CDR3 spans 11 amino acids. Trimming removed 4 bases from V and 3 bases from J, with 4 bases in between. Per the germline V gene, CDR1 is MDHEN and CDR2 is SYDVKM. The CDR3 nucleotides read TGTGCCAGCAGTTCCCTCTACGAGCAGTACTTC. Residues: CASSSLYEQYF.

The genes are TRBV6-1 and TRBJ1-2, with D perhaps TRBD1 (5 bases). CDR3 length: 12 amino acids. Germline CDR1 and CDR2: MNHNS and SASEGT. The V and J ends lost 2 bases and 7 bases respectively, with 8 bases between them. The CDR3 loop is CASSEMGGGYTF. DNA for the CDR3: TGTGCCAGCAGTGAAATGGGGGGTGGCTACACCTTC.

This sequence joins TRBV5-6 and TRBJ1-2, with a tentative D call TRBD1 (6 bases). This CDR3 is built from 15 residues. Trimming pared 0 bases from V and 7 bases from J, leaving 16 bases between. CDR1 is SGHDT, CDR2 YYEEEE, per germline. The DNA for the CDR3 is TGTGCCAGCAGCTTGGACAGGGTACGTCCCCTTGGCTACACCTTC. It translates to CASSLDRVRPLGYTF.

The chain joins TRBV18 to TRBJ1-1; no reliable D call. V was trimmed by 3 bases and J by 10 bases, leaving 21 bases between them. CDR1 is KGHSH, CDR2 LQKENI, per germline. This CDR3 spans 15 amino acids. The CDR3 is CASSPPRNGGVGAFF. The CDR3 DNA is TGTGCCAGCTCACCGCCGAGGAATGGTGGAGTCGGAGCTTTCTTT.

The rearrangement links TRBV18 to TRBJ2-5; D might be TRBD2 (5 bases). The J call may be mistaken, given a closer DNA end match to TRBJ2-7. The CDR3 consists of 15 residues. Germline V lookup: CDR1 KGHSH, CDR2 LQKENI. CDR3 sequence (DNA): TGTGCCAGCTCTCCTGAAGCGGAATCGTTCTACGAGCAGTACTTC. This sequence encodes CASSPEAESFYEQYF.

J is TRBJ1-2 and V is TRBV5-5; no definite D call. The germline V and J ends were trimmed by 0 bases and 6 bases, with 18 bases remaining between them. Germline V lookup: CDR1 SGHKS, CDR2 YYEKEE (reference sequence). The CDR3 totals 16 residues. Here the CDR3 reads CASSLAVAGIRDGYTF. CDR3 nucleotide sequence: TGTGCCAGCAGCTTGGCGGTAGCGGGGATACGAGATGGCTACACCTTC.

V gene TRBV6-1 combines with J gene TRBJ2-7; maybe TRBD1 (5 bases). V dropped 3 bases and J dropped 4 bases, with 10 bases sitting between them. The germline CDR1 and CDR2 sequences are MNHNS and SASEGT. The CDR3 is 13 amino acids. The CDR3 loop reads CASSDRARYEQYF. CDR3 DNA: TGTGCCAGCAGTGACAGGGCCAGATACGAGCAGTACTTC.

This chain uses TRBV6-5 with TRBJ2-7, with TRBD2 as a possible D gene (5 bases). Germline lookup yields CDR1 MNHEY and CDR2 SVGAGI. This CDR3 has 15 amino acids. V shed 6 bases and J shed 0 bases, with 15 bases lying between them. CDR3 DNA sequence: TGTGCCAGCAGACCCCCGGGGTGGGGCTCCTACGAGCAGTACTTC. Translated, it gives CASRPPGWGSYEQYF.

The chain uses TRBV29-1 and TRBJ2-4; TRBD1 agrees at 7 bases. Trimming cost V 5 bases and J 12 bases; bases outside gene matches: 13. This CDR3 comprises 13 residues. Germline V CDR1 and CDR2: SQVTM, ANQGSEA. CDR3 coding DNA: TGCAGCGTTACAGGGGTGCCGGGGTTTGATCAGTACTTC. This gives the protein CSVTGVPGFDQYF. The full variable domain, with the rest looked up from reference TRBV29-1 and TRBJ2-4, is SAVISQKPSRDICQRGTSLTIQCQVDSQVTMMFWYRQQPGQSLTLIATANQGSEATYESGFVIDKFPISRPNLTFSTLTVSNMSPEDSSIYLCSVTGVPGFDQYFGAGTRLSVL.

This chain links TRBV7-9 with TRBJ1-2, with TRBD1 identical over 10 bases. CDR1 is SEHNR and CDR2 is FQNEAQ in the germline V gene (reference sequence). The CDR3 totals 14 residues. The V and J ends lost 5 bases and 2 bases, in that order; junction bases with no gene match: 2. This chain's CDR3 is CASSGDRGNYGYTF. The CDR3 DNA sequence: TGTGCCAGCAGCGGGGACAGGGGAAACTATGGCTACACCTTC.

Only one count was recorded for this clone. The chain recombines TRBV9 with TRBJ1-3, with 7 bases that match TRBD1. The CDR3 covers 16 residues. V was clipped by 0 bases and J by 1 base; unmatched bases: 4. Germline CDR1 reads SGDLS; CDR2 reads YYNGEE. This chain's CDR3 is CASSVVETGSGNTIYF. The CDR3 DNA reads as TGTGCCAGCAGCGTAGTTGAGACAGGGTCTGGAAACACCATATATTTT.

The chain recombines TRBV7-9 with TRBJ2-1; the D is unclear. Trimming removed 1 base from V and 9 bases from J, with 4 bases in between. From germline, CDR1 is SEHNR and CDR2 FQNEAQ (reference sequence). The CDR3 contains 11 residues. The CDR3: CASSLGGEQFF. In DNA form, the CDR3 reads TGTGCCAGCAGCTTAGGAGGTGAGCAGTTCTTC.

Note on this clone: At the DNA level, this CDR3 is encoded by other sequences in the same sample as well. This sequence joins TRBV28 and TRBJ2-5; 8 nucleotides align to TRBD1. J lost 3 bases, V lost 6 bases, and 12 bases had no gene match. The CDR3 loop spans 16 amino acids. CDR1 is MDHEN, CDR2 SYDVKM, per germline. CDR3 region: CASRTFPGTGEETQYF. The CDR3 nucleotides are TGTGCCAGCAGAACTTTCCCCGGGACAGGAGAAGAGACCCAGTACTTC. Using reference TRBV28 and TRBJ2-5 for the parts outside the CDR3, the full variable domain is DVKVTQSSRYLVKRTGEKVFLECVQDMDHENMFWYRQDPGLGLRLIYFSYDVKMKEKGDIPEGYSVSREKKERFSLILESASTNQTSMYLCASRTFPGTGEETQYFGPGTRLLVL.

V usage is TRBV19 and J usage is TRBJ1-1; 10 nucleotides align to TRBD1. V lost 4 bases to trimming and J lost 2 bases; unmatched junction nucleotides: 4. Germline-derived CDR1 and CDR2 are LNHDA and SQIVND (reference sequence). The CDR3 sequence is 15 residues long. CDR3 residues: CASSTRQGANTEAFF. CDR3 nucleotides: TGTGCCAGTAGTACACGACAGGGGGCAAACACTGAAGCTTTCTTT. The full variable domain, rest sourced from reference TRBV19 and TRBJ1-1, is DGGITQSPKYLFRKEGQNVTLSCEQNLNHDAMYWYRQDPGQGLRLIYYSQIVNDFQKGDIAEGYSVSREKKESFPLTVTSAQKNPTAFYLCASSTRQGANTEAFFGQGTRLTVV.

The V and J genes are TRBV7-6 and TRBJ1-3; 11 bases map to TRBD1. Germline V lookup: CDR1 SGHVS, CDR2 FNYEAQ. The V and J ends lost 5 bases and 1 base, in that order; junction bases with no gene match: 1. This CDR3 region has 15 residues. CDR3 in amino acids: CASSRDRGSGNTIYF. DNA of the CDR3: TGTGCCAGCAGCCGGGACAGGGGGTCTGGAAACACCATATATTTT. Using reference TRBV7-6 and TRBJ1-3 for the parts outside the CDR3, the full variable domain is GAGVSQSPRYKVTKRGQDVALRCDPISGHVSLYWYRQALGQGPEFLTYFNYEAQQDKSGLPNDRFSAERPEGSISTLTIQRTEQRDSAMYRCASSRDRGSGNTIYFGEGSWLTVV.

Turning to this clone: This specimen includes other DNA sequences encoding the same CDR3. The rearrangement links TRBV5-5 to TRBJ1-4; TRBD1 matches 10 bases. This CDR3 is built from 20 residues. After removal of 4 bases from V and 0 bases from J, the junction contained 15 bases not matched to a gene. Germline V gene data show CDR1 as SGHKS and CDR2 as YYEKEE (reference sequence). The CDR3 sequence is CASSPLVITGQGATNEKLFF. For the CDR3, the DNA is TGTGCCAGCAGCCCGCTCGTCATAACTGGACAGGGGGCAACTAATGAAAAACTGTTTTTT.

This sequence joins TRBV6-5 and TRBJ1-2; D might be TRBD1 (5 bases). Germline CDR1 reads MNHEY; CDR2 reads SVGAGI. The CDR3 runs to 13 residues. The V end lost 5 bases, the J end lost 7 bases, and 14 bases lay between the germline ends. The CDR3 sequence: CASSGSQGGGYTF. DNA for the CDR3: TGTGCCAGCAGTGGGAGCCAGGGAGGTGGCTACACCTTC.

The V call is TRBV28, the J call TRBJ2-4; TRBD1 is a possible D gene (5 bases). V was cut by 3 bases and J by 1 base, with 7 bases left in between. This CDR3 has 14 residues. CDR1 and CDR2 (germline): MDHEN, SYDVKM. The CDR3 reads CASSLAGAKNIQYF. In DNA, the CDR3 is TGTGCCAGCAGTTTGGCAGGGGCCAAAAACATTCAGTACTTC.

The rearrangement joins TRBV5-4 to TRBJ2-5; the match to TRBD2 covers 8 bases. Germline V gene lookup returns CDR1 SGHNT and CDR2 YYREEE (reference sequence). CDR3 length: 19 amino acids. Losses at the gene ends were 3 bases for V and 5 bases for J; bases not matched to a gene: 21. CDR3 bases: TGTGCCAGCAGCTCCTCCCCGACTTTCGGGGGGGGCGGTAGTGAGACCCAGTACTTC. Translation: CASSSSPTFGGGGSETQYF.

This clone was picked up one time. The rearrangement joins TRBV6-6 to TRBJ2-3, with 7 bases lining up with TRBD1. This CDR3 has 15 amino acids. The V and J ends lost 2 bases and 0 bases, in that order; junction bases with no gene match: 2. The germline gives CDR1 MNHNY, CDR2 SVGAGI (reference sequence). The CDR3 is CASSYGTASTDTQYF. The CDR3 DNA reads as TGTGCCAGCAGTTACGGGACAGCAAGCACAGATACGCAGTATTTT.

V and J are TRBV6-5 and TRBJ1-1; tentative D call: TRBD1 (5 bases). The CDR3 loop spans 12 amino acids. In germline, CDR1 is MNHEY, CDR2 SVGAGI. The V end was cut by 11 bases, the J end by 4 bases, with 14 bases between. The chain's CDR3 is CAAGTGTTEAFF. CDR3 coding DNA: TGTGCCGCGGGAACCGGGACCACTGAAGCTTTCTTT.

The genes are TRBV19 and TRBJ2-1; 9 nucleotides align to TRBD2. With V trimmed by 5 bases and J by 7 bases, 9 bases remained unmatched. The CDR3 consists of 15 residues. Germline V gives CDR1 LNHDA, CDR2 SQIVND (reference sequence). The CDR3 reads CASSPIAGVGNEQFF. CDR3 nucleotides: TGTGCCAGTAGTCCAATAGCGGGAGTAGGGAATGAGCAGTTCTTC.